The 25 T cell receptor beta chains below come from one sample, sequenced in a study of response to subunit inactivated influenza vaccine. TCRdb reprocessed the RT-PCR reads with MiXCR, giving one entry per CDR3 protein. Of more than 700,000 distinct CDR3 sequences listed, 20% to 25% are singletons. Specimen: PBMCs from blood, collected 5 to 6 days after vaccination. The receptors shown here come from a man aged 50-60 years who received an inactivated influenza vaccine.

V usage is TRBV12-3 or TRBV12-4 and J usage is TRBJ2-2, with D unclear. This CDR3 has 10 amino acids. Trimming stripped 10 bases from V and 6 bases from J, with 6 bases between. This CDR3 is CAIWAGELFF. CDR3 DNA: TGTGCCATCTGGGCCGGGGAGCTGTTTTTT.

This clonotype was counted only a few times. The chain has TRBV7-2 and TRBJ2-1; 10 nucleotides match TRBD2. The CDR3 runs to 16 residues. J gave up 6 bases and V 4 bases, and 9 bases lay outside the gene matches. CDR1 SGHTA and CDR2 FQGNSA come from the germline V gene. CDR3 coding DNA: TGTGCCAGCAGCTCAAAGACTCTAGCGGGAGTCAATGAGCAGTTCTTC. This translates into CASSSKTLAGVNEQFF.

The chain couples TRBV7-9 to TRBJ2-6; D may be TRBD2 (5 bases). The V and J ends lost 8 bases and 3 bases respectively, with 5 bases between them. Germline values: CDR1 SEHNR, CDR2 FQNEAQ (reference sequence). The CDR3 covers 12 residues. This CDR3 is CASGGGANVLTF. The DNA of the CDR3 is TGTGCCAGCGGAGGTGGGGCCAACGTCCTGACTTTC.

This clonotype appeared a few times. This chain uses TRBV28 with TRBJ2-7, with D perhaps matching TRBD2 (5 bases). Trimming pared 6 bases from V and 1 base from J, leaving 16 bases between. Germline values: CDR1 MDHEN, CDR2 SYDVKM. This CDR3 has 15 amino acids. The CDR3 DNA reads as TGTGCCAGCAGCCCGGCGGAGGACGCTTCCTACGAGCAGTACTTC. This encodes CASSPAEDASYEQYF.

This clonotype was detected ten times or more. The chain uses TRBV6-6 and TRBJ2-3; D is unclear. In germline, CDR1 is MNHNY, CDR2 SVGAGI (reference sequence). The CDR3 is made up of 12 amino acids. Trimming left V 4 bases short and J 4 bases short, with 6 bases between. CDR3 coding DNA: TGTGCCAGCAGTTCAGAGCCAGATACGCAGTATTTT. Protein product: CASSSEPDTQYF.

The DNA for the CDR3 is TGTGCCAGCAGCCCCCAGAATCCCCAGGAGACCCAGTACTTC. Translation: CASSPQNPQETQYF. The chain uses TRBV11-2 and TRBJ2-5; D unclear. The V gene lost 5 bases and the J gene lost 5 bases, with 15 bases spanning the gap. Germline V gene data show CDR1 as SGHAT and CDR2 as FQNNGV. This CDR3 region has 14 residues.

This clonotype was picked up a small number of times. The chain carries TRBV29-1 and TRBJ2-2, with 9 nucleotides matching TRBD2. The germline V gene encodes CDR1 SQVTM and CDR2 ANQGSEA. The CDR3 sequence is 13 residues long. V gave up 7 bases and J gave up 8 bases; unmatched junction bases: 8. The CDR3 DNA follows: TGCAGCGGTAGACTAGCGGCCGTTGGGGAGCTGTTTTTT. It specifies CSGRLAAVGELFF.

This clonotype came up a few times. The genes are TRBV20-1 and TRBJ2-1; D ambiguous. CDR3 length: 14 amino acids. Deletions cut 0 bases from V and 5 bases from J, with 11 bases between. Germline V CDR1 and CDR2: DFQATT, SNEGSKA (reference sequence). The CDR3 DNA is TGCAGTGCTAGAGATTCATTTGATCACAATGAGCAGTTCTTC. This gives the protein CSARDSFDHNEQFF.

The rearrangement uses TRBV6-1 and TRBJ2-1, with 15 bases fitting TRBD2. Losses at the gene ends were 3 bases for V and 10 bases for J; bases not matched to a gene: 1. CDR3 length: 14 amino acids. Per germline, CDR1 MNHNS and CDR2 SASEGT. The CDR3 loop is CASSEGLAGGEQFF. Written as DNA, the CDR3 is TGTGCCAGCAGTGAGGGACTAGCGGGAGGAGAGCAGTTCTTC.

This chain links TRBV7-6 with TRBJ2-7; TRBD1 might be the D (6 bases). The CDR3 has 14 residues. Germline CDR1 is SGHVS and CDR2 is FNYEAQ. V was trimmed by 5 bases and J by 3 bases, leaving 14 bases between them. CDR3 sequence reads: CASSHPGQSYEQYF. The CDR3 coding sequence is TGTGCCAGCAGCCACCCGGGACAAAGCTACGAGCAGTACTTC.

This clonotype appeared a few times. The V gene is TRBV6-1, the J gene TRBJ2-3, with 7 bases matching TRBD2. J was trimmed by 1 base and V by 5 bases; bases with no gene match: 6. CDR3 length equals 15 residues. Germline V gives CDR1 MNHNS, CDR2 SASEGT. Here the CDR3 reads CASSRLAEGTDTQYF. In DNA form, the CDR3 reads TGTGCCAGCAGTCGTCTAGCGGAGGGCACAGATACGCAGTATTTT.

This clonotype came up once. The V call is TRBV7-8, the J call TRBJ2-7; D unresolved. Trimming removed 2 bases from V and 6 bases from J, with 8 bases in between. The CDR3 covers 12 residues. The germline V gene has CDR1 SGHVS and CDR2 FQNEAQ. CDR3: CASSLRLREQYF. The CDR3 coding sequence is TGTGCCAGCAGCTTAAGGTTACGCGAGCAGTACTTC.

This rearrangement joins TRBV12-3 or TRBV12-4 to TRBJ1-2; D gene unclear. CDR3 length equals 11 residues. The CDR3 region has the DNA TGTGCTTTGAGGAACGGGTATGGCTACACCTTC. This encodes CALRNGYGYTF.

The rearrangement uses TRBV4-1 and TRBJ2-7; TRBD1 matches at 9 bases. The germline CDR1 and CDR2 sequences are MGHRA and YSYEKL. The CDR3 consists of 15 residues. V was pared by 2 bases and J by 3 bases, with 5 bases of the junction left unmatched. CDR3 DNA: TGCGCCAGCAGCCAACACGGGACAGGGAACTACGAGCAGTACTTC. The encoded protein is CASSQHGTGNYEQYF.

This sequence joins TRBV4-2 and TRBJ2-1, with 7 bases lining up with TRBD2. After removal of 3 bases from V and 8 bases from J, the junction contained 13 bases not matched to a gene. CDR1 LGHNA and CDR2 YNFKEQ come from the germline V gene. The CDR3 consists of 16 residues. CDR3 amino acids: CASSQWASGPWDEQFF. CDR3 DNA: TGTGCCAGCAGCCAGTGGGCTAGCGGCCCCTGGGATGAGCAGTTCTTC.

This clonotype was recorded many times. The rearrangement links TRBV20-1 to TRBJ2-1, with 10 bases fitting TRBD2. The CDR3 is made up of 13 amino acids. CDR1 and CDR2 from the germline V gene are DFQATT and SNEGSKA (reference sequence). CDR3 in amino acids: CTSGSVSYNEQFF. In nucleotides, the CDR3 is TGCACTAGCGGGAGTGTATCCTACAATGAGCAGTTCTTC.

The sample holds many counts of this clonotype. The chain employs TRBV2 and TRBJ2-1, with a possible D match to TRBD2 (6 bases). CDR3 length: 14 residues. V was cut by 6 bases and J by 0 bases, with 9 bases left in between. Germline CDR1 is SNHLY and CDR2 is FYNNEI. CDR3 in DNA: TGTGCCAGCAGGTGGGGGGACTCCTACAATGAGCAGTTCTTC. It yields the protein CASRWGDSYNEQFF.

The rearrangement uses TRBV15 and TRBJ1-4; the match to TRBD1 covers 10 bases. CDR1 LNHNV and CDR2 YYDKDF come from the germline V gene (reference sequence). Trimming at V came to 8 bases and at J to 3 bases, leaving 12 bases not matched to a gene. CDR3 length: 17 residues. This CDR3 is CATREDRGVSANEKLFF. Here the CDR3 DNA reads TGTGCCACCCGGGAGGACAGGGGGGTTTCAGCTAATGAAAAACTGTTTTTT.

The chain carries TRBV6-4 and TRBJ1-2, with D perhaps matching TRBD1 (5 bases). CDR3 length: 14 residues. Between the trimmed V and J ends, which lost 3 bases and 2 bases, there was a span of 10 bases. CDR1 is MRHNA and CDR2 is SNTAGT in the germline V gene. The CDR3 spells CASSEMGGNYGYTF. The DNA of the CDR3 is TGTGCCAGCAGTGAAATGGGGGGGAACTATGGCTACACCTTC.

This sequence joins TRBV29-1 and TRBJ1-2; 8 nucleotides agree with TRBD1. The CDR3 runs to 12 residues. Per the germline V gene, CDR1 is SQVTM and CDR2 is ANQGSEA. Germline trimming cut 7 bases from V and 3 bases from J; bases unmatched to any gene: 4. CDR3 DNA: TGCAGCGCCGAACAGGGGGACTATGGCTACACCTTC. It is translated as CSAEQGDYGYTF.

The chain is built from TRBV12-3 or TRBV12-4 and TRBJ2-7; possible D gene TRBD2, 6 bases. The CDR3 is made up of 14 amino acids. The V and J ends lost 2 bases and 3 bases respectively, with 11 bases between them. CDR3 coding DNA: TGTGCCAGCAGTTTAATTTCGCGGGGCTACGAGCAGTACTTC. Protein: CASSLISRGYEQYF.

This clonotype was counted a few times. The chain is built from TRBV29-1 and TRBJ2-3; D may be TRBD2 (6 bases). Germline V lookup: CDR1 SQVTM, CDR2 ANQGSEA. Trimming shortened V by 4 bases and J by 2 bases, and 13 bases separated the two germline ends. The CDR3 has 14 amino acids. The CDR3 spells CSVVGGGNTDTQYF. CDR3 DNA: TGCAGCGTTGTAGGTGGGGGGAACACAGATACGCAGTATTTT.

The chain combines TRBV7-2 with TRBJ2-5, with 7 nucleotides matching TRBD1. CDR3 length: 16 amino acids. V dropped 1 base and J dropped 2; count of bases not matched to a gene: 7. From germline, CDR1 is SGHTA and CDR2 FQGNSA. Written as DNA, the CDR3 is TGTGCCAGCAGCTTAGTTTGGGGGACAGCACAAGAGACCCAGTACTTC. It translates to CASSLVWGTAQETQYF.

The V gene is TRBV18, the J gene TRBJ2-1, with TRBD1 identical over 9 bases. This CDR3 comprises 18 residues. Germline CDR1 reads KGHSH; CDR2 reads LQKENI. V shed 0 bases and J 1 base; nucleotides not matched to a gene: 7. CDR3 residues: CASSPPRGQGFSYNEQFF. CDR3 coding DNA: TGTGCCAGCTCACCACCGAGGGGACAGGGCTTTTCCTACAATGAGCAGTTCTTC.

The chain links TRBV20-1 to TRBJ2-7; D possibly uses TRBD1 or TRBD2 (6 bases each). Looked up from germline, CDR1 is DFQATT and CDR2 is SNEGSKA (reference sequence). The V and J ends lost 2 bases and 2 bases respectively, with 13 bases between them. CDR3 size: 14 residues. CDR3 region: CSARWGALTYEQYF. CDR3 coding DNA: TGCAGTGCTAGATGGGGGGCCCTGACCTACGAGCAGTACTTC.